This T cell receptor (beta chain) comes out of a study of cytomegalovirus exposure and HLA in healthy donors (dated by TCRdb to the late 2010s). Regarding the research as a whole: In an earlier analysis of some 550 of the donors, 276 Gb of sequence data and roughly 100 million unique TCR beta sequences from some 170 million T cells were reported. Approximately 310 gigabases of sequencing data and tens of millions of unique TCR sequences were included in an early release covering about 600 HLA-typed donors. Of the roughly 430 genotyped donors, 65% to 90% fell in the genetic ancestry cluster associated with self-reported Caucasian donors. The study aimed to test whether signatures of past pathogen exposure could be identified by cataloging public T cell receptors. Using immunosequencing, the study profiled T cell repertoires from 550 to 750 subjects and related those repertoires to cytomegalovirus serostatus. In addition to the first cohort of hundreds of subjects, a separate validation cohort of 120 different subjects was used. To predict cytomegalovirus infection status, the study brought together high-throughput TCR immunosequencing, statistical association of individual TCRs with disease status, and machine learning. A later analysis re-analyzed previously published TCR beta repertoires from several hundred donors and added high-resolution HLA genotyping to study TCR occurrence patterns. Rather than using new phenotypic data, the later analysis identified candidate immune exposures from TCR beta sequences and from how often those sequences occurred across donors. In an earlier analysis of roughly 540 of the donors, high-throughput TCR beta sequencing was used to judge whether each TCR beta V gene segment behaved as functional or pseudogenic. Donor age, sex, ethnicity and CMV serostatus were compiled together with the repertoire data. A later genetic analysis used genome-wide SNP genotypes for about 60% of the 666 donors, treating that subset as a discovery cohort. Every repertoire in the discovery cohort had been generated on one and the same sequencing platform. HLA typing included class I and class II loci at four-digit resolution. Typing coverage differed by locus: A, B, C, DRB1 and DQB1 were typed in about 629-640 donors, DQA1 in 500 to 550, DPA1 in some 600, and DPB1 in 400 to 480. Because of strong linkage in the cohort, roughly five DR-DQ haplotypes were treated as single units for association and clustering. Among about 390 genotyped donors of the cohort, an average of about 240,000 unique TCR beta nucleotide sequences were sequenced per donor, around a sixth of them non-productive.

Library preparation employed the immunoSEQ multiplex PCR assay. A mixture of 60 forward primers for TCR Vbeta segments and 13 reverse primers for TCR Jbeta segments was used in the multiplex PCR. The CDR3 region of rearranged TCR beta genes was amplified from genomic DNA by a multiplex PCR assay. The amplified TCR beta libraries were sequenced on the Illumina HiSeq System as 87-base-pair reads. In the original analysis: A later analysis counted about 76 million unique TCR beta chains across the 550 to 750 repertoires, and some 11 million of these chains were shared by at least two donors. Raw reads were error-corrected and collapsed into unique sequences with a nearest-neighbor algorithm that merged closely related sequences to remove PCR and sequencing errors. V, D and J gene segments were assigned by aligning CDR3 sequences to IMGT reference sequences. For a sequence to be retained, at least a six-nucleotide match to both a V gene segment and a J gene segment was required. Rearrangements were called productive when the CDR3 lacked stop codons and stayed in frame with V and J; all others were non-productive. Following IMGT convention, CDR3 was defined as the stretch from the second conserved V-encoded cysteine up to the conserved J-encoded phenylalanine. Sequences without an unambiguous match to a single V gene segment were excluded from the earlier analysis of about 600 of the donors. An earlier analysis of a few hundred of the donors classified V segments as functional when productive rearrangements were above 56.7% and as segregating when the standard deviation between donors was above 5%. A statistical classification framework was built for diagnosing cytomegalovirus status from the catalog of TCR beta chain sequences. V and J gene assignment, in a later analysis, came from comparing TCR nucleotide sequences with IMGT/GENE-DB human TR gene sequences. In a later analysis, CDR3 sequences and most-parsimonious VDJ recombination scenarios were assigned using the TCRdist pipeline. In a later analysis, every TCR beta chain was defined by the combination of its CDR3 amino acid sequence and its V-gene family, and reads without a unique V-gene family were dropped. In a later analysis, approximately 640 highly shared, low-generation-probability nucleotide sequences were removed to address suspected cross-contamination and a sequencing artifact. For each public chain, a later analysis derived a clonal expansion index from normalized ranks of inferred template counts within each repertoire. Generation probabilities in a later analysis came from a VDJ recombination model fitted to out-of-frame rearrangements, and those results were checked against IGoR. Hypergeometric tests were used in a later analysis to score TCR-TCR, TCR-HLA and TCR-CMV co-occurrence, with a repertoire-size bias correction applied to the TCR pairs. In a later analysis, false discovery rates were estimated by permuting HLA or CMV assignments 20 times. In a later analysis, co-occurring TCRs were grouped using DBSCAN, with TCRdist sequence similarity added in when clustering inside HLA-allele-positive subsets. Co-occurrence clustering excluded repertoires with fewer than 30,000 or more than 120,000 public chains, plus five with anomalous nucleotide sharing. As stored in TCRdb, this immuneACCESS dataset retains in-frame rearrangements with V and J assigned. A fraction of the clones does not appear; measured against another copy, unresolved V genes explain less than half of the discrepancy, and the remainder lacks a known reason. The DNA was the basis for D and trimming; V, J and clone size are from that table. In all, the sample holds roughly 100,000 clones, and about 81% of those were seen once. Of the sample, over 5% falls within the top ten clones.

The junction shows trimming of 8 bases on V and 2 bases on J, plus 16 bases between the germline ends. The CDR3 has 14 amino acids, counting the end cysteine and phenylalanine. The retained sequence is limited to the CDR3, 42 bases, with the frame set at the first base. From a lookup of the germline V gene, CDR1 and CDR2 are SGHAT and FQNNGV. The study at large found these results: A later analysis found that HLA-associated TCR beta chains were more clonally expanded and had lower generation probabilities than equally common non-associated chains. According to a later analysis, most CMV-associated TCR beta chains appeared to be HLA-restricted, and the HLA associations seemed to be driven largely by CMV exposure. Cytomegalovirus status was reported to be diagnosed by the classifier with high specificity and sensitivity in both the original and validation cohorts. A cluster of highly shared sequence variants was judged likely to represent a technical artifact of the sequencing pipeline. In a later analysis, the rate of TCR association differed among HLA loci, with DRB1 alleles having the most associated TCRs and HLA-C alleles having the fewest. In a later genetic analysis, fewer N-insertions in productive TCRs were reported among donors in an Asian-associated ancestry cluster than the roughly 700-donor mean. This cohort had only TCR beta chains sequenced, and the lack of alpha or paired-chain data limited which features could be detected. CMV serostatus was the only immune exposure information available for the cohort. It was suggested by the authors that the approach could potentially be generalized to other disease states and immunological phenotypes. In a later analysis, several top co-occurrence clusters were reported to appear linked to parvovirus B19, influenza, CMV and Epstein-Barr virus. HLA typing was unavailable for some donors at each locus, so association tests used only the typed subset. Assigning TCR associations to individual alleles was difficult when HLA alleles, especially DR and DQ, strongly co-occurred. In vitro tests confirmed that a few of the cytomegalovirus-associated TCR beta chains recognize cytomegalovirus antigens. In the study, around 160 TCR beta chains were listed as associated with cytomegalovirus. A further reported finding was that TCR beta sequences accurately predicted the HLA-A and HLA-B alleles for most subjects in the first cohort. The 87-base-pair reads could not distinguish some IMGT-functional V segments, including TRBV6-2 and TRBV6-3, so those segments were excluded. Because counts were too low, seventeen rarely observed V segments, including chromosome 9 orphons, were excluded from the earlier analysis of several hundred of the donors. Roughly uniform sequencing depth across donors was assumed in presence/absence analyses, although this assumption may not hold. Correlated functional status among segregating V segments might be attributable to linkage disequilibrium, but an unknown experimental factor could not be ruled out. A later analysis associated approximately 17,000 TCR beta sequences with specific HLA alleles at a false discovery rate of 0.05. A later genetic analysis associated a missense DCLRE1C variant with V-gene and J-gene trimming of TCR beta chains, and an independent cohort replicated the association. Most TCR sequences were observed very rarely across donors, whereas some public TCRs were present in many individuals. In an earlier analysis of 587 of the donors, most TCR beta V segments appeared in productive rearrangements about 87% or about 30% of the time, broadly matching IMGT annotations.

As concerns this clone: This receptor's antigen is unknown. Base-call qualities are not available, and no considerably larger clone is one nucleotide away.

The cohort was made up of 500 to 850 healthy bone marrow donors. At the time of sampling, every cohort member was nominally healthy, though immune exposures that went unrecorded were likely present. The donor was CMV seropositive and was included in the group of 250 to 300 seropositive cohort members. Every donor gave a peripheral blood sample, and the peripheral blood mononuclear cells from that sample were used for TCR beta sequencing. Genomic DNA extraction from the blood cell samples was performed with the Qiagen DNeasy Blood Extraction Kit. The TCR originated in a middle-aged man in good health and CMV-seropositive. Source material: PBMCs. The sequence joins TRBV11-2 to TRBJ2-7; a weak D assignment points to TRBD1 (5 bases agree). The DNA sequence reads TGTGCCAGCCGATCGGGCAGGGAAACCTACGAGCAGTACTTC. This yields the protein CASRSGRETYEQYF.